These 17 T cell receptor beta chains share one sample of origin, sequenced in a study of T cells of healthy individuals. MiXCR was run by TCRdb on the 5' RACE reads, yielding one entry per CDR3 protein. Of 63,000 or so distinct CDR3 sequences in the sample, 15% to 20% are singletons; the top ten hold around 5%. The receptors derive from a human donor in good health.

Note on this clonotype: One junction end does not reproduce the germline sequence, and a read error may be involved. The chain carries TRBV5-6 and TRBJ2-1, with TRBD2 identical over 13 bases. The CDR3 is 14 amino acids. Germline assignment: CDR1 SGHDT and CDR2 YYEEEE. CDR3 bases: TGTGCCAGCAGCAAAGGACTAGCGGGAGATCATGCACTCTTC. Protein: CASSKGLAGDHALF. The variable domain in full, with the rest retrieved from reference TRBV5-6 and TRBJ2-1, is DAGVTQSPTHLIKTRGQQVTLRCSPKSGHDTVSWYQQALGQGPQFIFQYYEEEERQRGNFPDRFSGHQFPNYSSELNVNALLLGDSALYLCASSKGLAGDHALFGPGTRLTVL.

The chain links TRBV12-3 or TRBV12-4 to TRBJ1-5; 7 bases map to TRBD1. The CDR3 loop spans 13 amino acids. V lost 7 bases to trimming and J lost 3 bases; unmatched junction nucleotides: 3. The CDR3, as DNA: TGTGCCAGCAAGGACAGGAACAATCAGCCCCAGCATTTT. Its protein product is CASKDRNNQPQHF.

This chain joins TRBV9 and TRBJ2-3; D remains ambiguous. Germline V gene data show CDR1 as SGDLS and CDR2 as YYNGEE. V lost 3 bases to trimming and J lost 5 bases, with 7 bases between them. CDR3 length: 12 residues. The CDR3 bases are TGTGCCAGCAGCGCGAAGGGAGATACGCAGTATTTT. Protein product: CASSAKGDTQYF.

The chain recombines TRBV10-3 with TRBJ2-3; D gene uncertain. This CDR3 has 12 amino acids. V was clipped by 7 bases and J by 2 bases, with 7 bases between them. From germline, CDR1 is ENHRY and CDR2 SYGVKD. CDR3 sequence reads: CAITLFTDTQYF. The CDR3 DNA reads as TGTGCCATCACTCTATTCACAGATACGCAGTATTTT.

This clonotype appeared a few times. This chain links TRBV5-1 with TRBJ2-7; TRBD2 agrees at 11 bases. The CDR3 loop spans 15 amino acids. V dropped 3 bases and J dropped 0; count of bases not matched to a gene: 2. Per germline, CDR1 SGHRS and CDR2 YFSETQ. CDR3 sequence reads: CASSYGLAGSYEQYF. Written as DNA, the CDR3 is TGCGCCAGCAGCTATGGACTAGCGGGCTCCTACGAGCAGTACTTC.

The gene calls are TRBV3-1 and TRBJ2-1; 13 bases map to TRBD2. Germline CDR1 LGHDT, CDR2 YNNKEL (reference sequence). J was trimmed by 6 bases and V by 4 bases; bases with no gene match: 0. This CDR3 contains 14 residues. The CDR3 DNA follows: TGTGCCAGCAGCCGGACTAGCGGGAGCAATGAGCAGTTCTTC. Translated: CASSRTSGSNEQFF.

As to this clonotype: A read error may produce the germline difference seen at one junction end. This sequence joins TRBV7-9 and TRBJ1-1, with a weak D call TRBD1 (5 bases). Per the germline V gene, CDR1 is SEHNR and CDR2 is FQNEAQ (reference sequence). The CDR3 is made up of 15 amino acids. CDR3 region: CASSLEAGLNTEAYF. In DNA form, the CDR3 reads TGTGCCAGCAGCTTAGAGGCGGGGCTGAACACTGAAGCTTACTTT.

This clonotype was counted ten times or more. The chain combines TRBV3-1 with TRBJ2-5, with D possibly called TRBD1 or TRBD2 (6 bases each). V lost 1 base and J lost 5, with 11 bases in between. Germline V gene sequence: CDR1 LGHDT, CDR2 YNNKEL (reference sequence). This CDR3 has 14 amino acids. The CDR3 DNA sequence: TGTGCCAGCAGCCAAGCGGGGGCGGGTGAGACCCAGTACTTC. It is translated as CASSQAGAGETQYF.

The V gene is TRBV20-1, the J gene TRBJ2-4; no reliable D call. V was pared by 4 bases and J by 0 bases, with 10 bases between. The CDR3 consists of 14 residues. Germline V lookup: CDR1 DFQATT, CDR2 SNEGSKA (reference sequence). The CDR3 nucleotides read TGCAGTGCTACCGAACAGCTAGCCAAAAACATTCAGTACTTC. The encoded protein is CSATEQLAKNIQYF.

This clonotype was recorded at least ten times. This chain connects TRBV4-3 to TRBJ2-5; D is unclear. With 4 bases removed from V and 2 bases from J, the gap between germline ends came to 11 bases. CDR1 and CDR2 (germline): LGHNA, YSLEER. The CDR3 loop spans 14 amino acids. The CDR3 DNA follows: TGCGCCAGCAGCCCCCGAGGCTTGCAAGAGACCCAGTACTTC. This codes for CASSPRGLQETQYF.

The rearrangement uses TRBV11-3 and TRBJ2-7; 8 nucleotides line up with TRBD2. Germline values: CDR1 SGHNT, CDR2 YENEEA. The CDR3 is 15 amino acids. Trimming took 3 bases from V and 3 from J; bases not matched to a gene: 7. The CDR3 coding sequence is TGTGCCAGCAGCTTTGCGAGCGGGGGAATCTACGAGCAGTACTTC. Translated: CASSFASGGIYEQYF.

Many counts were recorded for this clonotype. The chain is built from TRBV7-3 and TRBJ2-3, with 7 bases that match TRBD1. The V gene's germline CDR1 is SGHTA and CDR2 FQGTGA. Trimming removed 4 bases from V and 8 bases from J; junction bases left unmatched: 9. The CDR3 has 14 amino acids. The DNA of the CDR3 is TGTGCCAGCAGCTATAGAGGACAGGATGGTACGCAGTATTTT. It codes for CASSYRGQDGTQYF.

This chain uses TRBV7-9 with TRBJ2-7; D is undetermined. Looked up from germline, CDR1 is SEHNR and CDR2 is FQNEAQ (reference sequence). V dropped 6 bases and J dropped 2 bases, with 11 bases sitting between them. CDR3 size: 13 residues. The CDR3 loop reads CASSINPAYEQYF. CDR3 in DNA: TGTGCCAGCAGTATCAACCCCGCCTACGAGCAGTACTTC.

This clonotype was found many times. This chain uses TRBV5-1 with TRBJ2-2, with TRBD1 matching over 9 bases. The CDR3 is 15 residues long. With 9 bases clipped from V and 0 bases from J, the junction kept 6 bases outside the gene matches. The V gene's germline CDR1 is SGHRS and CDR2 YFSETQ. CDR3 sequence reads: CATGRQGANTGELFF. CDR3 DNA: TGCGCCACTGGACGACAGGGGGCGAACACCGGGGAGCTGTTTTTT.

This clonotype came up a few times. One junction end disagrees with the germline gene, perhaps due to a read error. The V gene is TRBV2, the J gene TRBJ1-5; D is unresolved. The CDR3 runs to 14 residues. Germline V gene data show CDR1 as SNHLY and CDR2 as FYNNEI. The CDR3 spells CASRSQAVNRPQHF. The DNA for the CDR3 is TGTGCCAGCAGAAGCCAGGCGGTTAATCGGCCCCAGCATTTT.

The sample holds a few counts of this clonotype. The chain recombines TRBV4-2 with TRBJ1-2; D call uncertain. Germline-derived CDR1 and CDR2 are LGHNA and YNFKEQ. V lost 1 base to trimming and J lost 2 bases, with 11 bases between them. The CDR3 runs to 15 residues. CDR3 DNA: TGTGCCAGCAGCCAAGTAACTCCTTCGAACTATGGCTACACCTTC. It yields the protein CASSQVTPSNYGYTF.

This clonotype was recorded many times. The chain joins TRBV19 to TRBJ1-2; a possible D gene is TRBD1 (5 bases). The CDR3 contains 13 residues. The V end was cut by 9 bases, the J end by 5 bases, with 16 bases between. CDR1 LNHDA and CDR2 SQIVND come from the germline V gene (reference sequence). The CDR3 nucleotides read TGTGCCAGCAGGGAGAAGGGAGGGTATGGCTACACCTTC. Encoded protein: CASREKGGYGYTF.